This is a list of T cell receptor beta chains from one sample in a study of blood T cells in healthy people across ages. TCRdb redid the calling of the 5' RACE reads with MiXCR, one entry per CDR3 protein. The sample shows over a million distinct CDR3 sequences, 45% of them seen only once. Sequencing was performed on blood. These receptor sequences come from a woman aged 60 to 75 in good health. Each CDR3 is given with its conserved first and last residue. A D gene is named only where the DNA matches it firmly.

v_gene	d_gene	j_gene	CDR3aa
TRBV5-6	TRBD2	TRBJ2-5	CASSFGPTSGSETQYF
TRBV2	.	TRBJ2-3	CASSEALRGARDTQYF
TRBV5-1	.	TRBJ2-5	CASSPGGWGETQYF
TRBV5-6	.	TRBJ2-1	CASSFDKNEQFF
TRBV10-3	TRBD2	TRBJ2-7	CAISLLAGGTYEQYF
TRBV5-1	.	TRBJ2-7	CASSLETPSSYEQYF
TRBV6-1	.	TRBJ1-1	CASSGASARILLRAFF
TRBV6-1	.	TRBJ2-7	CASSQRDIRSQASRRGYEQYF
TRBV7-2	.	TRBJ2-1	CAGSLRPGYNEQFF
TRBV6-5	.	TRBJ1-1	CASNQGANTEAFF
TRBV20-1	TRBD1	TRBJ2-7	CSAEGDRGSPYEQYF
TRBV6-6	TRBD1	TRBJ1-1	CASSYFSTGANTEAFF
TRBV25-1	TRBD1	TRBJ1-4	CAATGGYNEKLFF
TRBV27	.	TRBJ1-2	CASSSYWAYGYTF
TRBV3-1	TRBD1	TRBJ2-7	CASSPSIGQGAWEQYF
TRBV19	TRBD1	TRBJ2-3	CASSPDRGLLTTDTQYF
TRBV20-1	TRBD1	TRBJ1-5	CSARKPGQGHQPQHF
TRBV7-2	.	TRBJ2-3	CASSYPGSTTQYF